This entry is about one TCR beta chain. Participants had their cohort set by participant-reported clinical history. The ends lost 6 bases at V and 6 bases at J; junction bases unmatched: 11. The CDR3 loop spans 15 amino acids. Germline V gene data show CDR1 as LNHDA and CDR2 as SQIVND (reference sequence). These data come from a study of blood T cell repertoires in COVID-19. Assay used: immunoSEQ multiplex PCR; TCRdb lists only in-frame clones, some missing. Here the sample spans under 300,000 clones, around 87% being singletons. This chain joins TRBV19 and TRBJ1-5, with 7 nucleotides matching TRBD1. Sequencing was performed on PBMCs or T cells enriched from blood (not recorded which). This clonotype was sampled from a woman aged 25-40 years with acute COVID-19. The CDR3 DNA is TGTGCCAGTAGCCCGACAGGGATTTGGGGTCAGCCCCAGCATTTT. This sequence encodes CASSPTGIWGQPQHF.